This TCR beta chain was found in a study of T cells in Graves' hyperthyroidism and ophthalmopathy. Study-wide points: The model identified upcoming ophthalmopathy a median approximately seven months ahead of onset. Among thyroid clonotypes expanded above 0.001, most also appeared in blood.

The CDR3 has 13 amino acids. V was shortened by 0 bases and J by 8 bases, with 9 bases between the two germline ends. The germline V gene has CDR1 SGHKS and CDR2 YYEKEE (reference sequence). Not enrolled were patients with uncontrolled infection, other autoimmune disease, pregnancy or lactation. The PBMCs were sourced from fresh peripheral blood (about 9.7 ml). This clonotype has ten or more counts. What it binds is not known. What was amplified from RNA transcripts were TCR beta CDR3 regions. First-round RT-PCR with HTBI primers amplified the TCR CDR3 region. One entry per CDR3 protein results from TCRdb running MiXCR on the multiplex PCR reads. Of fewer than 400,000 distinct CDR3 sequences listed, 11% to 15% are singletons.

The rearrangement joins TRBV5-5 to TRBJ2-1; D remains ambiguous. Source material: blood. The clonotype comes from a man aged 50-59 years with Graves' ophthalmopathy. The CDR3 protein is CASSLAARDEQFF. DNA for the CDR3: TGTGCCAGCAGCTTGGCTGCTCGTGATGAGCAGTTCTTC. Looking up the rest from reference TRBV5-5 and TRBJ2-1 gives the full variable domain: DAGVTQSPTHLIKTRGQQVTLRCSPISGHKSVSWYQQVLGQGPQFIFQYYEKEERGRGNFPDRFSARQFPNYSSELNVNALLLGDSALYLCASSLAARDEQFFGPGTRLTVL.